This T cell receptor (beta chain) was found in a study of blood T cell repertoires in COVID-19 (dated by TCRdb to the early 2020s). Context from the whole study: Samples covering the acute and convalescent phases of COVID-19 were provided by collaborators in the United States, Italy and Spain. Sample metadata almost always included a de-identified subject ID, COVID-19 status, age in years and sex. Where available, HLA class I and class II types were taken from metadata supplied by the sample provider and were not determined by assay-based typing. Subjects who had been exposed to COVID-19, were actively infected with it, or had recovered from it provided the deeply sampled blood TCRbeta repertoires that made up the dataset. The repertoires were released in a freely available public database meant as a resource for research on the immune response to SARS-CoV-2. The material from the prospective study consisted of cDNA or gDNA derived from T cells, B-cell-depleted T cells, or PBMCs. Samples came from the ongoing ImmuneRACE study (first 160 participants) plus 1,254 subjects from 6 global collaborators.

From the cysteine through the phenylalanine, the CDR3 covers 14 amino acids. The sequence is cut down to CDR3 DNA, 42 bases in frame from base 1. V is clipped by 0 bases and J by 0 bases, and the sequence between their germline boundaries is 4 bases long. According to the germline V gene, CDR1 reads SGHTA and CDR2 reads FQGNSA. On the study overall, not on this receptor specifically: The amount of clinical and demographic metadata varied by source and participant and was provided uncurated.

This clone was seen once. What antigen it recognizes has not been identified. Qualities for individual bases were not recorded, and no much larger clone is one base off. TCRbeta CDR3 regions were amplified from genomic DNA using the immunoSEQ Assay, a bias-controlled multiplex PCR. In the paper's pipeline: Nucleated cell counts per sample were estimated from amplification of reference gene primers within the assay. To quantify the absolute abundance of each unique TCRbeta CDR3 rearrangement, sequence reads were collapsed and filtered. Productive Simpson clonality was computed per sample as the square root of Simpson's diversity index over productive rearrangements. TCRdb carries this immuneACCESS record with in-frame sequences only. Its versions omit some clonotypes, under half of them owing to an unresolved V gene in the studies checked, with the rest unexplained. For V, J and clone size, that table is used; D and trimming come from the DNA. This sample is represented by around 150,000 clones; approximately 86% of them were singletons. The ten largest clones add up to 3.5% to 4% of the sample.

A second Seattle source provided samples from volunteer blood donors who had recovered from COVID-19. Each collaborating institution followed its own protocols to collect whole blood in K2EDTA tubes. For TCRbeta analysis, collaborators shipped samples as frozen whole blood, isolated PBMCs, or DNA extracted from either of those sample types. The origin of this receptor is a woman in her fifties or sixties who had recovered from COVID-19. Sequencing was performed on peripheral blood. This chain joins TRBV7-2 to TRBJ2-3; the D gene is unclear. Here is the DNA: TGTGCCAGCAGCTTAGCTTCTAGCACAGATACGCAGTATTTT. This gives the protein CASSLASSTDTQYF.